Below, one T cell receptor (beta chain) is given with its context. Its antigen remains unidentified. Nothing much larger sits one base from this clone, and base qualities are not available. The time point label on this specimen signifies: patch test 1, 2 weeks after DPC sensitization. The treatment or condition label here, explained by the study, means: therapeutic diphenylcyclopropenone sensitization with weekly scalp DPC. At every patch-test visit, the blood draw took place before the patch test was put on. Eligible patients were aged 18 to 70, diagnosed with alopecia, deemed suitable for DPC therapy, and excluded if pregnant. Total RNA was extracted from unfractionated whole blood that had been collected in Tempus Blood RNA tubes. V and J are truncated by 3 bases and 6 bases respectively, leaving an intervening sequence of 15 bases. The germline V gene (reference sequence) specifies SEHNR as CDR1 and FQNEAQ as CDR2. From the cysteine up to the phenylalanine, the CDR3 has a length of 14 residues. Of the read, only the CDR3 DNA is kept; its 42 bases are in frame from base 1.

The data derive from a study of human T cells and chemical hapten exposure (dated by TCRdb to the early 2020s). Looking at the study overall: For sensitization, 2% DPC in acetone was applied to a 2 cm by 2 cm area of upper inner arm skin. Libraries were pooled for sequencing, and per-sample TCR yields varied mainly because of small differences in library volumes within the pool. Blood was sampled from patients pre-sensitization (week 0) and at 2, 6 and about 24 weeks after DPC sensitization. Some 29 alopecia patients gave blood for TCR sequencing at one to four time points (pre-sensitization, 2, 6 and 24 weeks). Weekly therapeutic DPC doses were additionally applied to the scalp of patients throughout the approximately 23-week study period. Patch testing on the upper back used Finn chambers containing 0.01% DPC, with scoring done after 6 days according to International Contact Dermatitis Research Group standards. Most of the patients in the cohort were female, and the cohort covered alopecia areata with under or over 50% scalp involvement, alopecia totalis and alopecia universalis. Peripheral blood TCR repertoire changes were tracked in vivo in alopecia patients during primary and secondary sensitization to the hapten diphenylcyclopropenone (DPC).

Study-wide conclusions, independent of this receptor: No change with DPC sensitization was found in the number of TCRs above 1 in 1000 frequency, and no evidence of global repertoire structure alterations was found. Compared with pre-sensitization or healthy control sets, expanded TCRs formed significantly more large CDR3 similarity clusters, which is consistent with antigen-driven responses. Because every patient had alopecia, a presumed autoimmune disease, the patients' immune response might differ from that of healthy individuals. Patch test score was positively correlated with the number of PT1 expanded TCRs, with significance at thresholds 8, 16 and 32 but not at 4. Repeated subsampling changed both the strength of the expansion versus patch-test correlation and the threshold at which that correlation became significant.

The library relied on RACE. Instrument on record: NextSeq 500. Library preparation attached unique molecular identifiers to individual cDNA molecules for quantitative, reproducible TCR counting. From each blood RNA sample, both TCR alpha and TCR beta chains were sequenced. The authors' pipeline ran thus. A median of around 100,000 TCRs per sample was observed, with a range of 23,224 to 690,600. The Decombinator software suite was used to annotate V, J and CDR3 in the TCR reads. For the PS versus PT1 abundance plots, all samples were subsampled to the same number of TCRs (28,000). TCRs were defined as expanded if absent before sensitization and observed at least eight times at the 2-week time point. Clones were called with MiXCR by TCRdb after fastp trimmed the public reads at Q25, and only in-frame beta chains were retained. Duplicate CDR3 protein sequences are folded into a single record with the most common DNA and genes. The V and J calls and clone size are TCRdb's, not the authors'. A total of 150,000 to 200,000 distinct CDR3 sequences appear in this sample, roughly 15% of them only once. 1.5% to 2% of the sample lies in the top ten.

The sequence links TRBV7-9 to TRBJ2-7; TRBD2 is a possible D gene, resting on 6 matching bases. The source is a woman aged 25 to 39 with alopecia areata. Some clones in this sample may be carry-over from other donors' samples. Sample: whole blood, taken in connection with sensitization to the hapten diphenylcyclopropenone (DPC). The DNA reads as follows: TGTGCCAGCAGCTTCACCGGCGGGGTCGGCGAGCAGTACTTC. It is translated as CASSFTGGVGEQYF.